This TCR beta chain was recorded in a study of cytomegalovirus exposure and HLA in healthy donors. Study details: In a previous analysis, more than 90 million unique TCR beta sequences were found from 170 million or so T cells. Findings of the study overall: In a later analysis, TCR beta V- and J-gene trimming was associated with a missense DCLRE1C variant. For most TCR beta V segments, an earlier analysis put the productive rate at about 87% or about 30% of the time.

The CDR3 runs to 16 residues. V was pared by 6 bases and J by 6 bases, with 23 bases between. Germline values: CDR1 SQVTM, CDR2 ANQGSEA. PCR was performed using 60 Vbeta and 13 Jbeta primers. Repertoires were generated with immunoSEQ multiplex PCR, while TCRdb's copy carries only in-frame clones and drops some. The sample contains 100,000 or so clones, approximately 79% of which appear only once. As regards this clone: The antigen is unknown.

This receptor was taken from a man aged 25 to 40 in good health and CMV-seropositive. Sequenced: PBMCs. V is TRBV29-1 and J is TRBJ1-4; tentatively, D is TRBD1 (6 bases). The CDR3 protein is CSVRGSTGTLDEKLFF. The CDR3 bases are TGCAGCGTGAGAGGGAGTACAGGGACCCTCGATGAAAAACTGTTTTTT. The full variable domain, rest sourced from reference TRBV29-1 and TRBJ1-4, is SAVISQKPSRDICQRGTSLTIQCQVDSQVTMMFWYRQQPGQSLTLIATANQGSEATYESGFVIDKFPISRPNLTFSTLTVSNMSPEDSSIYLCSVRGSTGTLDEKLFFGSGTQLSVL.